The 12 T cell receptor beta chains in this list originate from one sample, sequenced in a study of cytomegalovirus exposure and HLA in healthy donors. Use of 60 Vbeta and 13 Jbeta primers characterized the PCR. Sequencing was performed with immunoSEQ multiplex PCR; in TCRdb, only in-frame clones are kept and a portion is missing. The sample has about 170,000 clones; over 75% are singletons. Sequencing input: PBMCs. The source of these receptors is a female donor in good health and CMV-seronegative.

The rearrangement links TRBV12-1 to TRBJ1-2; the table's D gene call, TRBD1, was not cross checked with the DNA. TRBV12-1 is flagged as a pseudogene. The CDR3 runs to 15 residues. Here the CDR3 reads CASRRNWGQGGGYTF. In DNA form, the CDR3 reads TGTGCCAGCAGGAGGAATTGGGGACAGGGGGGTGGCTACACCTTC.

V usage is TRBV19 and J usage is TRBJ1-5, with D possibly TRBD1 on 6 matching bases. Trimming pared 3 bases from V and 7 bases from J, leaving 13 bases between. The CDR3 sequence is 14 residues long. Per the germline V gene, CDR1 is LNHDA and CDR2 is SQIVND (reference sequence). The CDR3 here is CASSIRGGGQPQHF. The DNA of the CDR3 is TGTGCCAGTAGTATTCGTGGGGGCGGACAGCCCCAGCATTTT.

This chain's CDR3 is CASSPKDRGSTEAFF. CDR3 nucleotides: TGTGCCAGCAGCCCGAAGGACAGGGGAAGCACTGAAGCTTTCTTT. The genes are TRBV7-3 and TRBJ1-1; 9 bases align to TRBD1. This CDR3 has 15 residues. The J segment lost 4 bases and the V segment lost 5 bases, leaving 8 bases of the junction unmatched. In germline, CDR1 is SGHTA, CDR2 FQGTGA.

V and J are TRBV6-5 and TRBJ1-1; a weak D match, TRBD1 (5 bases). V lost 0 bases and J lost 5, with 10 bases in between. Germline CDR1 is MNHEY and CDR2 is SVGAGI. The CDR3 covers 14 residues. CDR3: CASSYSGDGTEAFF. DNA for the CDR3: TGTGCCAGCAGTTACTCAGGGGATGGGACTGAAGCTTTCTTT.

This clone has more than one count but fewer than ten. The chain recombines TRBV28 with TRBJ1-3; D call uncertain. The CDR3 is made up of 15 amino acids. V lost 2 bases, J lost 0 bases, and 8 bases lay in between. Germline V gene data show CDR1 as MDHEN and CDR2 as SYDVKM. The CDR3 nucleotides read TGTGCCAGCAGTTTAAACTGGGCCTCTGGAAACACCATATATTTT. It codes for CASSLNWASGNTIYF. The full variable domain, with the rest looked up from reference TRBV28 and TRBJ1-3, is DVKVTQSSRYLVKRTGEKVFLECVQDMDHENMFWYRQDPGLGLRLIYFSYDVKMKEKGDIPEGYSVSREKKERFSLILESASTNQTSMYLCASSLNWASGNTIYFGEGSWLTVV.

The rearrangement uses TRBV30 and TRBJ2-7; 7 bases map to TRBD2. Trimming removed 2 bases from V and 3 bases from J; junction bases left unmatched: 7. CDR3 length equals 14 residues. Germline V gene lookup returns CDR1 GTSNPN and CDR2 SVGIG (reference sequence). The CDR3 region has the DNA TGTGCCTGGAGTCCGGCTAGCGGACACTACGAGCAGTACTTC. Residues: CAWSPASGHYEQYF.

In DNA, the CDR3 is TGCGCCAGCAGCTTGGAAACAGGGGGTTATGAAAAACTGTTTTTT. It encodes CASSLETGGYEKLFF. V and J are TRBV5-1 and TRBJ1-4; the match to TRBD1 covers 8 bases. V shed 0 bases and J 6 bases; nucleotides not matched to a gene: 4. Germline-derived CDR1 and CDR2 are SGHRS and YFSETQ. The CDR3 covers 15 residues.

For the CDR3, the DNA is TGCGCCAGCAGCTTGATGTCTCGGGAGACCCAGTACTTC. Translated, it gives CASSLMSRETQYF. V is TRBV5-1 and J is TRBJ2-5; D is uncertain. CDR3 size: 13 residues. Per the germline V gene, CDR1 is SGHRS and CDR2 is YFSETQ. V lost 1 base, J lost 5 bases, and 9 bases lay in between.

As for this clone: This sample also contains other DNA sequences that code for the same CDR3. V is TRBV7-2 and J is TRBJ1-5; the match to TRBD1 covers 8 bases. Per the germline V gene, CDR1 is SGHTA and CDR2 is FQGNSA. CDR3 length: 13 amino acids. V trimming: 3 bases; J trimming: 7 bases; junction bases outside the gene matches: 2. As DNA, the CDR3 is TGTGCCAGCAGCTTGGACAGGGTGCAGCCCCAGCATTTT. As protein: CASSLDRVQPQHF.

The rearrangement joins TRBV5-1 to TRBJ1-6, with 7 bases that match TRBD1. Germline-derived CDR1 and CDR2 are SGHRS and YFSETQ. CDR3 length equals 15 residues. V was clipped by 3 bases and J by 10 bases; unmatched bases: 10. The CDR3 region is CASSSTDREESPLHF. The CDR3 region has the DNA TGCGCCAGCAGCTCTACCGACAGGGAGGAATCACCCCTCCACTTT.

This chain uses TRBV7-3 with TRBJ2-2, with D perhaps matching TRBD1 (5 bases). V gave up 0 bases and J gave up 4 bases, with 9 bases separating them. Germline-derived CDR1 and CDR2 are SGHTA and FQGTGA. The CDR3 runs 15 residues. CDR3 DNA: TGTGCCAGCAGCTTAACCTCTGACAGCACCGGGGAGCTGTTTTTT. Translation gives CASSLTSDSTGELFF.

This chain links TRBV7-9 with TRBJ1-2, with D possibly being TRBD1 (6 bases). Germline values: CDR1 SEHNR, CDR2 FQNEAQ (reference sequence). The ends were cut back, 5 bases at V and 8 bases at J, with 12 bases in the middle. The CDR3 covers 12 residues. The CDR3 DNA is TGTGCCAGCAGCAGGACAGCCGGCGGCTACACCTTC. It translates to CASSRTAGGYTF.